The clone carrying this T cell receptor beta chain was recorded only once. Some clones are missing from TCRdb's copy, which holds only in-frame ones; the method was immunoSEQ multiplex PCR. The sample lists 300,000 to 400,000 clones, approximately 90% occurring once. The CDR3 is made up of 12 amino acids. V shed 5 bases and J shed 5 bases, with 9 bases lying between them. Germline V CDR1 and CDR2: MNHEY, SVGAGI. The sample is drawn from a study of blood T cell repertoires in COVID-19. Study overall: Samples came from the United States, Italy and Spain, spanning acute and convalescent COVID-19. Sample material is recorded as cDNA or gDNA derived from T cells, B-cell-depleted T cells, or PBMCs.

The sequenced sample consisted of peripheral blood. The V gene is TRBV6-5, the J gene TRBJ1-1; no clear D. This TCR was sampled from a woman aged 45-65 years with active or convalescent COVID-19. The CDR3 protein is CASSLRGTEAFF. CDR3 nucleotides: TGTGCCAGCAGTCTAAGAGGGACTGAAGCTTTCTTT.